This TCR beta chain was sequenced for a study of CXCR3-negative and CXCR3-positive naive CD8 T cells. The CDR3 loop spans 17 amino acids. CDR1 is DFQATT, CDR2 SNEGSKA, per germline (reference sequence). Libraries of TRB cDNA were made by 5' RACE and carried UMIs. TCRdb reprocessed the 5' RACE reads and keeps a single row for each CDR3 protein, giving no DNA. Here the sample table reports 50,000 to 75,000 distinct CDR3 sequences. This receptor was identified in a human donor in good health. Some clones in this sample may be carry-over from other donors' samples. The J gene is TRBJ2-1, the V gene TRBV20-1; with no DNA, the TCRdb D assignment of TRBD1 cannot be verified. Sequencing was performed on naive CXCR3- CD8+ T cells from blood. The subset here: CD45RO-CCR7+CD27+CD95- naive CD8+ T cells lacking CXCR3 (TNR3-). CDR3 in amino acids: CSAKRGDRVSNFNEQFF.